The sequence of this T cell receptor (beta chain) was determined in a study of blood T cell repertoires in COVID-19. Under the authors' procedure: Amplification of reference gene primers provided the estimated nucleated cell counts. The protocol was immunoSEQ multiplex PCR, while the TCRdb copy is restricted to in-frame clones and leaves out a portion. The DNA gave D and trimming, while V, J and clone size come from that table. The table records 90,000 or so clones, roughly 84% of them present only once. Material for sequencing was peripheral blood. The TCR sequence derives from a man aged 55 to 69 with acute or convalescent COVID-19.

The CDR3 loop is CASSPRDRVETQYF. In nucleotides, the CDR3 is TGTGCCAGCAGCCCGCGGGACAGGGTGGAGACCCAGTACTTC. The V call is TRBV7-8, the J call TRBJ2-5; 9 bases line up with TRBD1. V trimming: 5 bases; J trimming: 5 bases; junction bases outside the gene matches: 6. The germline V gene has CDR1 SGHVS and CDR2 FQNEAQ. The CDR3 totals 14 residues.